These 21 T cell receptor beta chains came from one sample sequenced in a study of spatial heterogeneity in lung cancer. Time point meaning: blood at routine non-recurrence follow-up after resection. Each CDR3 protein is one row after TCRdb ran MiXCR on the 5' RACE reads. This table has some 36,000 distinct CDR3 sequences, approximately 7.5% appearing once. This sample comprised PBMCs, obtained at follow-up. The receptors here all came from a male donor with early-stage non-small cell lung cancer.

The table lists this clonotype with many counts. V and J are TRBV9 and TRBJ2-2; either TRBD1 or TRBD2 may supply D (5 bases each). This CDR3 is 15 amino acids long. Looked up from germline, CDR1 is SGDLS and CDR2 is YYNGEE. Between the trimmed V and J ends, which lost 3 bases and 1 base, there was a span of 10 bases. The CDR3, as DNA: TGTGCCAGCAGCGCGGGGACGATGAACACCGGGGAGCTGTTTTTT. It specifies CASSAGTMNTGELFF. Variable domain in full (rest from reference TRBV9 and TRBJ2-2): DSGVTQTPKHLITATGQRVTLRCSPRSGDLSVYWYQQSLDQGLQFLIQYYNGEERAKGNILERFSAQQFPDLHSELNLSSLELGDSALYFCASSAGTMNTGELFFGEGSRLTVL.

In this sample, this clonotype turned up many times. The chain joins TRBV27 to TRBJ1-5; D gene ambiguous. Trimming took off 3 bases at V and 3 bases at J, with 9 bases between the two ends. CDR3 length equals 14 residues. CDR1 is MNHEY and CDR2 is SMNVEV in the germline V gene (reference sequence). The CDR3: CASSLWFANQPQHF. The DNA for the CDR3 is TGTGCCAGCAGTTTGTGGTTTGCCAATCAGCCCCAGCATTTT.

A note on this clonotype: With a much larger clone just one base away, this may be a read error. J is TRBJ1-1 and V is TRBV9; D is unresolved. This CDR3 has 14 amino acids. The V gene lost 3 bases and the J gene lost 1 base, with 10 bases spanning the gap. The germline V gene encodes CDR1 SGDLS and CDR2 YYNGEE. The CDR3 is CASSGKSSNTEAFF. In nucleotides, the CDR3 is TGTGCCAGCAGCGGGAAGTCCTCGAACACTGAAGCTTTCTTT.

Many counts were recorded for this clonotype. The V call is TRBV7-9, the J call TRBJ2-1; no clear D. Germline V gene lookup returns CDR1 SEHNR and CDR2 FQNEAQ (reference sequence). Between the trimmed V and J ends, which lost 1 base and 9 bases, there was a span of 10 bases. This CDR3 has 13 amino acids. The CDR3: CASSLGNAFEQFF. CDR3 DNA: TGTGCCAGCAGCTTAGGTAACGCGTTTGAGCAGTTCTTC.

The sample holds many counts of this clonotype. V and J are TRBV10-2 and TRBJ1-1; 7 bases agree with TRBD1. From germline, CDR1 is WSHSY and CDR2 SAAADI. The CDR3 runs to 13 residues. V trimming: 10 bases; J trimming: 6 bases; junction bases outside the gene matches: 11. The CDR3 loop reads CATSTGRAAEAFF. The DNA for the CDR3 is TGCGCCACCTCGACAGGGAGAGCGGCTGAAGCTTTCTTT.

There are many counts of this clonotype. The V and J genes are TRBV6-5 and TRBJ2-1; 8 bases line up with TRBD2. This CDR3 has 18 residues. Germline CDR1 is MNHEY and CDR2 is SVGAGI. V lost 5 bases, J lost 5 bases, and 17 bases stayed unmatched. In nucleotides, the CDR3 is TGTGCCAGCAGTCCGGGACTAGTTCCTCCAGGGGACAACAATGAGCAGTTCTTC. It is translated as CASSPGLVPPGDNNEQFF.

This clonotype was observed at least ten times. The rearrangement joins TRBV9 to TRBJ2-5; TRBD1 agrees at 10 bases. Germline V gene data show CDR1 as SGDLS and CDR2 as YYNGEE. V was clipped by 4 bases and J by 4 bases; unmatched bases: 7. This CDR3 comprises 15 residues. In DNA form, the CDR3 reads TGTGCCAGCAGCTACACCGGGACAGGGGTAGAGACCCAGTACTTC. It specifies CASSYTGTGVETQYF. The full variable domain, its missing parts supplied by reference TRBV9 and TRBJ2-5, is DSGVTQTPKHLITATGQRVTLRCSPRSGDLSVYWYQQSLDQGLQFLIQYYNGEERAKGNILERFSAQQFPDLHSELNLSSLELGDSALYFCASSYTGTGVETQYFGPGTRLLVL.

This clonotype has a count of ten or more. This sequence joins TRBV18 and TRBJ1-1; TRBD1 matches at 12 bases. The J segment lost 4 bases and the V segment lost 2 bases, leaving 8 bases of the junction unmatched. CDR1 and CDR2 from the germline V gene are KGHSH and LQKENI. The CDR3 contains 17 residues. The CDR3 sequence: CASSPGTGGAGATEAFF. CDR3 nucleotides: TGTGCCAGCTCACCAGGGACAGGGGGCGCCGGGGCCACTGAAGCTTTCTTT.

Many counts were recorded for this clonotype. The chain couples TRBV12-3 or TRBV12-4 to TRBJ2-3; the match to TRBD2 covers 16 bases. The CDR3 is 17 residues long. J lost 5 bases, V lost 6 bases, and 8 bases had no gene match. CDR3 coding DNA: TGTGCCAGCAGCCGGGGACTAGCGGGGGGGCTGGGAGATACGCAGTATTTT. Protein product: CASSRGLAGGLGDTQYF.

This clonotype was counted ten times or more. The rearrangement links TRBV6-1 to TRBJ1-4; D ambiguous. CDR1 and CDR2 from the germline V gene are MNHNS and SASEGT. The CDR3 is 17 amino acids. Deletions cut 0 bases from V and 5 bases from J, with 16 bases between. CDR3 residues: CASSEALLVLRNEKLFF. In nucleotides, the CDR3 is TGTGCCAGCAGTGAAGCGTTACTGGTGCTAAGGAATGAAAAACTGTTTTTT.

This clonotype was counted many times. The chain joins TRBV6-1 to TRBJ2-2; 7 nucleotides agree with TRBD1. Trimming took 4 bases from V and 8 from J; bases not matched to a gene: 7. The germline CDR1 and CDR2 sequences are MNHNS and SASEGT. The CDR3 consists of 14 residues. The CDR3 region has the DNA TGTGCCAGCAGTGTCGAGACAGGGAAGGGGGAGCTGTTTTTT. Amino acids: CASSVETGKGELFF.

This clonotype was seen a handful of times. The rearrangement links TRBV30 to TRBJ2-6, with no clear D. The V gene lost 4 bases and the J gene lost 0 bases, with 7 bases spanning the gap. CDR1 and CDR2 from the germline V gene are GTSNPN and SVGIG (reference sequence). The CDR3 totals 14 residues. CDR3 in DNA: TGTGCCTGGACAGGAATCTCTGGGGCCAACGTCCTGACTTTC. Amino acids: CAWTGISGANVLTF.

This clonotype was picked up many times. The chain joins TRBV12-3 or TRBV12-4 to TRBJ2-5, with 11 bases identical to TRBD2. Unmatched junction bases numbered 17, after V lost 4 bases and J lost 4 bases. The CDR3 totals 19 residues. The CDR3 here is CASSSVPRKPGTSGETQYF. The CDR3 bases are TGTGCCAGCAGTTCCGTGCCGCGCAAACCCGGGACTAGCGGAGAGACCCAGTACTTC.

As concerns this clonotype: A read error may be the cause here, since a much bigger clone is one base away. This sequence joins TRBV5-1 and TRBJ2-7, with D possibly matching TRBD2 (6 bases). Germline V gives CDR1 SGHRS, CDR2 YFSETQ. This CDR3 is built from 16 residues. V was cut by 2 bases and J by 2 bases, with 17 bases left in between. This CDR3 is CASSFEGGPGTYEQYF. In nucleotides, the CDR3 is TGCGCCAGCAGCTTTGAAGGAGGGCCAGGTACCTACGAGCAGTACTTC.

This clonotype was picked up many times. This rearrangement joins TRBV7-8 to TRBJ2-7, with D possibly matching TRBD1 (5 bases). In germline, CDR1 is SGHVS, CDR2 FQNEAQ. Trimming cost V 2 bases and J 4 bases, with 12 bases left between them. This CDR3 spans 14 amino acids. DNA of the CDR3: TGTGCCAGCAGCTTACAGGGATTTGCGTACGAGCAGTACTTC. It translates to CASSLQGFAYEQYF.

The rearrangement joins TRBV20-1 to TRBJ1-2, with D maybe TRBD1 (5 bases). The germline V and J ends were trimmed by 5 bases and 5 bases, with 18 bases remaining between them. The length of the CDR3 is 14 residues. The germline V gene encodes CDR1 DFQATT and CDR2 SNEGSKA (reference sequence). CDR3 sequence reads: CSAPRQIGIYGYTF. The CDR3 DNA is TGCAGTGCTCCCAGACAGATAGGGATATATGGCTACACCTTC.

In its sample, this clonotype was seen many times. The J gene is TRBJ2-1, the V gene TRBV7-3; 13 nucleotides match TRBD2. V trimming: 5 bases; J trimming: 7 bases; junction bases outside the gene matches: 11. The V gene's germline CDR1 is SGHTA and CDR2 FQGTGA. The CDR3 runs to 17 residues. CDR3 nucleotides: TGTGCCAGCAGCGTACAACTAGCGGGGGGGCCTAATAATGAGCAGTTCTTC. Translation gives CASSVQLAGGPNNEQFF.

This clonotype was seen repeatedly, ten times or more. This chain connects TRBV6-5 to TRBJ1-6, with 9 bases identical to TRBD1. Trimming cost V 2 bases and J 10 bases; bases outside gene matches: 6. Germline V gives CDR1 MNHEY, CDR2 SVGAGI. The length of the CDR3 is 15 residues. The CDR3 region is CASSYRTGVGSPLHF. The CDR3 nucleotides are TGTGCCAGCAGTTACCGGACAGGGGTCGGGTCACCCCTCCACTTT.

There are many counts of this clonotype. This chain uses TRBV4-2 with TRBJ2-1, with TRBD1 identical over 8 bases. From germline, CDR1 is LGHNA and CDR2 YNFKEQ. The ends lost 2 bases at V and 6 bases at J; junction bases unmatched: 6. The CDR3 sequence is 15 residues long. DNA of the CDR3: TGTGCCAGCAGCCAATACGGACAGGGTTCCAATGAGCAGTTCTTC. It translates to CASSQYGQGSNEQFF.

This clonotype was counted between two and nine times. This sequence joins TRBV30 and TRBJ2-5; no definite D call. The CDR3 has 12 residues. V was shortened by 1 base and J by 5 bases, with 8 bases between the two germline ends. Per the germline V gene, CDR1 is GTSNPN and CDR2 is SVGIG (reference sequence). CDR3 in amino acids: CAWSGVWETQYF. CDR3 in DNA: TGTGCCTGGAGTGGAGTCTGGGAGACCCAGTACTTC.

Comment on this clonotype: A much larger clone lies a single base off, so this may be a read error. This is likely a read error, given that the CDR3 carries no conserved phenylalanine or tryptophan at its end. The CDR3 protein is CAWRPHYEAFL. As DNA, the CDR3 is TGTGCCTGGAGACCACATTATGAAGCTTTCCTT. V gene TRBV30 combines with J gene TRBJ1-1; D gene ambiguous. Germline CDR1 is GTSNPN and CDR2 is SVGIG (reference sequence). Trimming took off 3 bases at V and 7 bases at J, with 9 bases between the two ends. The CDR3 totals 11 residues.